This T cell receptor (beta chain) appears in the sequencing data of a study of regulatory T cells in long-lasting Graves disease. Library construction for TCR beta used iRepertoire HTBI primers and Arm-PCR of CDR3 regions. One entry per CDR3 protein results from TCRdb running MiXCR on the multiplex PCR reads. The table has approximately 350,000 distinct CDR3 sequences, 16% seen once. In this sample, this clonotype turned up many times. Time point reported: newly diagnosed GD, antithyroid drugs for less than 3 months. The TCR library was made from RNA that had been extracted from PBMCs in TRIzol. The V end was cut by 1 base, the J end by 9 bases, with 7 bases between. Germline values: CDR1 SGHAT, CDR2 FQNNGV. CDR3 size: 12 residues. These same data were also listed under a study on T cells in Graves' hyperthyroidism and ophthalmopathy. That work contributes: The TCR CDR3 first-round RT-PCR relied on the HTBI primer set.

The receptor's source is a woman between 18 and 29 years old with Graves disease. This chain joins TRBV11-2 and TRBJ2-1; D not certain. Sequencing used peripheral blood mononuclear cells (PBMCs), obtained at new diagnosis, from a patient treated with antithyroid drugs. The CDR3, as DNA: TGTGCCAGCAGCTTAGGACCTTCTGAGCAGTTCTTC. It encodes CASSLGPSEQFF.